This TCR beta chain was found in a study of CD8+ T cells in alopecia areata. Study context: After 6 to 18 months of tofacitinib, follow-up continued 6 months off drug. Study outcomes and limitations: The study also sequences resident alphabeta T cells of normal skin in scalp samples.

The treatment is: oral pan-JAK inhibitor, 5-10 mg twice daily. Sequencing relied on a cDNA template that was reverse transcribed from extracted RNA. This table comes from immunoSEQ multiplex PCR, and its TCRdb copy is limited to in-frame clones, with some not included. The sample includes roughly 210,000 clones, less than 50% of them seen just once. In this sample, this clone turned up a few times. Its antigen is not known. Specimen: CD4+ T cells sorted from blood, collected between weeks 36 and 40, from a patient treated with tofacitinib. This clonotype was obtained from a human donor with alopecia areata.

CDR3 loop: CASSPRLAGGQNEQYF. CDR3 sequence (DNA): TGTGCCAGCAGCCCTAGACTAGCGGGAGGGCAGAACGAGCAGTACTTC. The chain combines TRBV9 with TRBJ2-7; the match to TRBD2 covers 14 bases. In germline, CDR1 is SGDLS, CDR2 YYNGEE. Unmatched junction bases numbered 8, after V lost 4 bases and J lost 5 bases. The CDR3 totals 16 residues.